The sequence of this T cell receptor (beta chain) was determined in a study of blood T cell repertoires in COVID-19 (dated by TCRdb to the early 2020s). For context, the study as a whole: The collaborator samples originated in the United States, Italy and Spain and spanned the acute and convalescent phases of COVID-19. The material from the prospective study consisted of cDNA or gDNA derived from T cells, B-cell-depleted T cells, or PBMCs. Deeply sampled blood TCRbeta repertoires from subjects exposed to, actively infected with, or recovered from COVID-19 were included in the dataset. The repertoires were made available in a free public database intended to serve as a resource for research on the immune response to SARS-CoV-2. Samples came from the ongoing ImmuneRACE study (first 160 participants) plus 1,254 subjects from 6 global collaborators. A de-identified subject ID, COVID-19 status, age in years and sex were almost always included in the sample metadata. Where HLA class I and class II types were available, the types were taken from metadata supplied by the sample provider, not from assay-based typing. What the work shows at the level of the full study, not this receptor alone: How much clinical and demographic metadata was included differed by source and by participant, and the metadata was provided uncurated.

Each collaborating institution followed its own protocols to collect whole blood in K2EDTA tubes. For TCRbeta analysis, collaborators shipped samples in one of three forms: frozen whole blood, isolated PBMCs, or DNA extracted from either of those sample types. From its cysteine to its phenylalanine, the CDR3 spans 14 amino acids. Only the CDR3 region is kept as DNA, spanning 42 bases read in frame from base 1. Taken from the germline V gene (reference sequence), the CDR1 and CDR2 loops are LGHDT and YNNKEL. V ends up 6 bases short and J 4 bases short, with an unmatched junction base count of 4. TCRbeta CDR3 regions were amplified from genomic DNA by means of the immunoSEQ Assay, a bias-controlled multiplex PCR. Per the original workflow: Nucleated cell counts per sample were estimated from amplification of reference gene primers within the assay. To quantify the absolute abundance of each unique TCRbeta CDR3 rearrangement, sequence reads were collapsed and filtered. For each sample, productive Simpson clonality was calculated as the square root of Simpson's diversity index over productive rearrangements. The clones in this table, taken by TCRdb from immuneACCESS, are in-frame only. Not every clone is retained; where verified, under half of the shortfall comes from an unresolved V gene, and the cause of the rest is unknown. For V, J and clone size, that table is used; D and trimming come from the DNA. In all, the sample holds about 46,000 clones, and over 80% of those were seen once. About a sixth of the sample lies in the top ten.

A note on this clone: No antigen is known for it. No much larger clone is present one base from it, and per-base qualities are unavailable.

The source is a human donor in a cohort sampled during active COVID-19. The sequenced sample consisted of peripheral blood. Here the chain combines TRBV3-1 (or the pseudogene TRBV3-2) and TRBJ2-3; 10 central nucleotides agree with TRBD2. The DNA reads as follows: TGTGCCAGCAGACCAGCGGGAGGGCCAGATACGCAGTATTTT. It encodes CASRPAGGPDTQYF.